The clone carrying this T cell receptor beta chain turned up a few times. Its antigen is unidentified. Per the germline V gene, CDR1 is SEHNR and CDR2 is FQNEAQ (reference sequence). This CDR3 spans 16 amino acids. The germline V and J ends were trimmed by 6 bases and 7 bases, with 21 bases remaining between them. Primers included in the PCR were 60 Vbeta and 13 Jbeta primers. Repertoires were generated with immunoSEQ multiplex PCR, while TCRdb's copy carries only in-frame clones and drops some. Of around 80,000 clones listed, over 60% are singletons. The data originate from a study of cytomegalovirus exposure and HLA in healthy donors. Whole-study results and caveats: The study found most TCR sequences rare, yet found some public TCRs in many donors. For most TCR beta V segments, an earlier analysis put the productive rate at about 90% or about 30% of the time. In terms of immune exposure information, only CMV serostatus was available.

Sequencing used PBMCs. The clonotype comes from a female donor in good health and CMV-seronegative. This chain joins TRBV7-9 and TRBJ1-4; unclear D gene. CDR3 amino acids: CASRPRPGLSREKLFF. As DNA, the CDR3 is TGTGCCAGCAGACCAAGGCCCGGACTGAGCCGTGAAAAACTGTTTTTT.